These T cell receptor beta chains were read from a single sample in a study of T cell repertoires in ileal Crohn's disease. Sequencing used immunoSEQ multiplex PCR; TCRdb keeps in-frame clones, though not all of them. The sample comprises roughly 15,000 clones, about 80% of which are singletons, and about 4% rests with the top ten. The sample was ileal tissue. The receptors originated from an adult with Crohn's disease. Each CDR3 is given with its conserved first and last residue. A D gene is named only where the DNA matches it firmly. Clone size appears in some rows only: once, few, many, or a class for an expanded clone.

d_gene: TRBD2; abundance: -; v_gene: TRBV5-1; j_gene: TRBJ2-1; CDR3nt: TGCGCCAGCAGCTTAGGAAGCGGGGGCGGGAATGAGCAGTTCTTC; CDR3aa: CASSLGSGGGNEQFF
d_gene: TRBD1; abundance: -; v_gene: TRBV7-9; j_gene: TRBJ2-7; CDR3nt: TGTGCCAGCAGCTCCCGGGACAGGGGGCTCTACGAGCAGTACTTC; CDR3aa: CASSSRDRGLYEQYF
d_gene: -; abundance: -; v_gene: TRBV7-9; j_gene: TRBJ2-3; CDR3nt: TGTGCCAGCAGCTTAATCGCCACAGATACGCAGTATTTT; CDR3aa: CASSLIATDTQYF
d_gene: -; abundance: -; v_gene: TRBV9; j_gene: TRBJ2-5; CDR3nt: TGTGCCAGCAGCGTAGTGGCAGATCAAGAGACCCAGTACTTC; CDR3aa: CASSVVADQETQYF
d_gene: TRBD2; abundance: -; v_gene: TRBV7-9; j_gene: TRBJ2-1; CDR3nt: TGTGCCAGCAGCCGGGACTATAATGAGCAGTTCTTC; CDR3aa: CASSRDYNEQFF
d_gene: -; abundance: -; v_gene: TRBV7-9; j_gene: TRBJ2-7; CDR3nt: TGTGCCAGCAGGTCAGGGTCCAACGAGCAGTACTTC; CDR3aa: CASRSGSNEQYF
d_gene: -; abundance: few; v_gene: TRBV6-1; j_gene: TRBJ1-5; CDR3nt: TGTGCCAGCAGTAGCAATCAGCCCCAGCATTTT; CDR3aa: CASSSNQPQHF
d_gene: -; abundance: few; v_gene: TRBV11-2; j_gene: TRBJ2-5; CDR3nt: TGTGCCAGCAGCTTATCCTCCCCTGGGGTGACCCAGTACTTC; CDR3aa: CASSLSSPGVTQYF
d_gene: TRBD1; abundance: -; v_gene: TRBV25-1; j_gene: TRBJ2-7; CDR3nt: TGTGCCAGCAGTGAACCGGGACAGGGGGTCTACGAGCAGTACTTC; CDR3aa: CASSEPGQGVYEQYF
d_gene: -; abundance: -; v_gene: TRBV28; j_gene: TRBJ2-7; CDR3nt: TGTGCCAGCTGGCCCCAGACGGGACCCACATCCTACGAGCAGTACTTC; CDR3aa: CASWPQTGPTSYEQYF
d_gene: TRBD2; abundance: -; v_gene: TRBV6-6; j_gene: TRBJ2-1; CDR3nt: TGTGCCAGCAGCCCGGGACTAGCGGGTGAGCAGTTCTTC; CDR3aa: CASSPGLAGEQFF
d_gene: -; abundance: -; v_gene: TRBV6-1; j_gene: TRBJ2-1; CDR3nt: TGTGCCAGCATGAAGGGGCCAGGAGTTGAGCAGTTCTTC; CDR3aa: CASMKGPGVEQFF
d_gene: TRBD2; abundance: -; v_gene: TRBV5-1; j_gene: TRBJ2-2; CDR3nt: TGCGCCAGCAGCTCTAGCGGGAGGCACACCGGGGAGCTGTTTTTT; CDR3aa: CASSSSGRHTGELFF
d_gene: -; abundance: once; v_gene: TRBV4-1; j_gene: TRBJ2-7; CDR3nt: TGCGCCAGCAGCCAAGATTTCCACGAGCAGTACTTC; CDR3aa: CASSQDFHEQYF
d_gene: -; abundance: -; v_gene: TRBV7-2; j_gene: TRBJ1-1; CDR3nt: TGTGCCAGCAACTTGTACACTGAAGCTTTCTTT; CDR3aa: CASNLYTEAFF
d_gene: -; abundance: -; v_gene: TRBV9; j_gene: TRBJ1-3; CDR3nt: TGTGCCAGCAGCGCAGGAGACGGCAACTCTGGAAACACCATATATTTT; CDR3aa: CASSAGDGNSGNTIYF
d_gene: TRBD1; abundance: few; v_gene: TRBV5-1; j_gene: TRBJ1-1; CDR3nt: TGCGCCAGCAGCTCAACAGGGGGCGAGACTGAAGCTTTCTTT; CDR3aa: CASSSTGGETEAFF
d_gene: -; abundance: -; v_gene: TRBV5-5; j_gene: TRBJ2-3; CDR3nt: TGTGCCAGCAGCTGGCGGGGAGCAGATACGCAGTATTTT; CDR3aa: CASSWRGADTQYF
d_gene: TRBD1; abundance: -; v_gene: TRBV27; j_gene: TRBJ1-4; CDR3nt: TGTGCCAGCAGCCTGGACAGGGGAACTAATGAAAAACTGTTTTTT; CDR3aa: CASSLDRGTNEKLFF
d_gene: -; abundance: -; v_gene: TRBV7-2; j_gene: TRBJ2-5; CDR3nt: TGTGCCAGCATCGGCTGGGGGGAGACCCAGTACTTC; CDR3aa: CASIGWGETQYF
d_gene: -; abundance: -; v_gene: TRBV11-2; j_gene: TRBJ2-1; CDR3nt: TGTGCCAGCAGCTCGGACGGGTTGGGGGAGGAGCAGTTCTTC; CDR3aa: CASSSDGLGEEQFF
d_gene: TRBD2; abundance: few; v_gene: TRBV7-2; j_gene: TRBJ2-7; CDR3nt: TGTGCCAGCAGCTTTCTAGCGGGGGACGCCTACGAGCAGTACTTC; CDR3aa: CASSFLAGDAYEQYF
d_gene: TRBD1; abundance: few; v_gene: TRBV6-5; j_gene: TRBJ2-7; CDR3nt: TGTGCCAGCAGCCGACAGGGGTACGAGCAGTACTTC; CDR3aa: CASSRQGYEQYF